Given below is one TCR beta chain in context. The sample comes from a study of T-cell memory formation after mild COVID-19. MiXCR, run by TCRdb on the 5' RACE reads, gives a single entry per CDR3 protein. The table records approximately 250,000 distinct CDR3 sequences, 15% of them present only once. CDR1 is DFQATT, CDR2 SNEGSKA, per germline (reference sequence). The CDR3 extends over 17 amino acids. Between the trimmed V and J ends, which lost 0 bases and 0 bases, there was a span of 12 bases. The genes are TRBV20-1 and TRBJ1-6; maybe TRBD1 (6 bases). The source material was PBMCs or a T cell subset sorted from them (not recorded which). The source is an adult woman who had mild COVID-19 (a few samples of this study predate the infection). Cell type and time point are not known. The CDR3 coding sequence is TGCAGTGCTAGAGACACAGGACAGAGCTCCTATAATTCACCCCTCCACTTT. Translated, it gives CSARDTGQSSYNSPLHF.